One sample yielded the 16 T cell receptor beta chains listed below, sequenced in a study of cytomegalovirus exposure and HLA in healthy donors. Method: immunoSEQ multiplex PCR; TCRdb's copy keeps in-frame clones and lacks some. The sample includes roughly 300,000 clones, approximately 90% of them seen just once. The sample comprised PBMCs. These receptors all come from a woman younger than 35 in good health and CMV-seronegative.

CDR3 bases: TGTGCTAGTGGTTTTGAGGGGGCCAACGTCCTGACTTTC. Its translation: CASGFEGANVLTF. The V and J genes are TRBV12-5 and TRBJ2-6; D is unclear. The germline V gene encodes CDR1 LGHNT and CDR2 FRNRAP. This CDR3 has 13 residues. V dropped 3 bases and J dropped 4 bases, with 4 bases sitting between them.

V usage is TRBV6-1 and J usage is TRBJ1-2; tentatively, D is TRBD1 (6 bases). Trimming took off 5 bases at V and 6 bases at J, with 13 bases between the two ends. The germline CDR1 and CDR2 sequences are MNHNS and SASEGT. This CDR3 is 13 amino acids long. The CDR3 spells CASSTGLPDGYTF. CDR3 sequence (DNA): TGTGCCAGCAGTACAGGGCTTCCCGATGGCTACACCTTC.

The chain couples TRBV28 to TRBJ1-1; 9 bases fit TRBD1. Germline CDR1 reads MDHEN; CDR2 reads SYDVKM. Trimming cost V 7 bases and J 11 bases; bases outside gene matches: 14. The length of the CDR3 is 14 residues. The CDR3 loop reads CASTQLGQGHGAFF. The CDR3 DNA reads TGTGCCAGCACCCAATTGGGACAGGGACATGGGGCTTTCTTT.

The V and J genes are TRBV27 and TRBJ2-3; maybe TRBD1 (6 bases). CDR1 is MNHEY and CDR2 is SMNVEV in the germline V gene (reference sequence). CDR3 size: 14 residues. V was clipped by 5 bases and J by 5 bases, with 14 bases between them. The CDR3 nucleotides are TGTGCCAGCAGTCTAAGGACAGAGGGAGATACGCAGTATTTT. Translation gives CASSLRTEGDTQYF.

The V call is TRBV6-5, the J call TRBJ1-1; possibly TRBD1 for D (5 bases). The V end lost 6 bases, the J end lost 6 bases, and 14 bases lay between the germline ends. Germline V gives CDR1 MNHEY, CDR2 SVGAGI. This CDR3 spans 13 amino acids. The CDR3 DNA follows: TGTGCCAGCAGACCCTCTGACAGTCCTGAAGCTTTCTTT. This translates into CASRPSDSPEAFF.

This chain connects TRBV19 to TRBJ2-3; D may be TRBD2 (5 bases). Trimming shortened V by 6 bases and J by 6 bases, and 10 bases separated the two germline ends. The germline CDR1 and CDR2 sequences are LNHDA and SQIVND (reference sequence). The CDR3 totals 12 residues. The CDR3 region is CASRGIADTQYF. The DNA for the CDR3 is TGTGCCAGTAGGGGAATAGCGGATACGCAGTATTTT.

This rearrangement joins TRBV4-3 to TRBJ2-1, with TRBD2 matching 7 bases. From germline, CDR1 is LGHNA and CDR2 YSLEER. Losses at the gene ends were 0 bases for V and 14 bases for J; bases not matched to a gene: 10. CDR3 length: 14 residues. CDR3 amino acids: CASSQDPLAGVEFF. DNA for the CDR3: TGCGCCAGCAGCCAAGATCCGTTGGCGGGAGTGGAGTTCTTC.

This clone turned up a few times. The chain's CDR3 is CASSPGQGNQPQHF. DNA of the CDR3: TGTGCCAGCAGTCCGGGACAGGGCAATCAGCCCCAGCATTTT. This chain connects TRBV28 to TRBJ1-5, with 8 positions matching TRBD1. V shed 5 bases, J shed 2 bases, and the junction held 2 bases outside the gene matches. This CDR3 contains 14 residues. Germline lookup yields CDR1 MDHEN and CDR2 SYDVKM.

The chain carries TRBV10-2 and TRBJ2-7, with D maybe TRBD2 (6 bases). Trimming stripped 4 bases from V and 3 bases from J, with 13 bases between. The CDR3 runs 14 residues. Germline lookup yields CDR1 WSHSY and CDR2 SAAADI. The CDR3 protein is CASSVSGTLYEQYF. DNA for the CDR3: TGCGCCAGCAGTGTTTCTGGGACTCTCTACGAGCAGTACTTC.

The chain has TRBV27 and TRBJ2-2; D possibly corresponds to TRBD2 (6 bases). CDR1 and CDR2 from the germline V gene are MNHEY and SMNVEV (reference sequence). V was cut by 3 bases and J by 1 base, with 6 bases left in between. The CDR3 consists of 14 residues. The CDR3 loop is CASSLRGNTGELFF. The CDR3 region has the DNA TGTGCCAGCAGTTTGCGGGGGAACACCGGGGAGCTGTTTTTT.

This sequence joins TRBV5-1 and TRBJ2-2; TRBD1 is a possible D gene (7 bases). Germline loops: CDR1 SGHRS, CDR2 YFSETQ. The V gene lost 4 bases and the J gene lost 7 bases, with 17 bases spanning the gap. This CDR3 spans 15 amino acids. CDR3 nucleotides: TGCGCCAGCAGCCGAATACAGGGGCGGGACGGGGAGCTGTTTTTT. Its translation: CASSRIQGRDGELFF.

This rearrangement joins TRBV28 to TRBJ1-2, with 8 bases matching TRBD1. Trimming took 5 bases from V and 2 from J; bases not matched to a gene: 7. The CDR3 is made up of 15 amino acids. Germline V gives CDR1 MDHEN, CDR2 SYDVKM. CDR3: CASSTTGAVNYGYTF. In DNA form, the CDR3 reads TGTGCCAGCAGTACGACAGGGGCCGTAAACTATGGCTACACCTTC.

This sequence joins TRBV7-2 and TRBJ2-2; 7 bases fit TRBD2. There are 15 residues in the CDR3. CDR1 SGHTA and CDR2 FQGNSA come from the germline V gene. The V gene end was trimmed by 10 bases and the J gene end by 1 base; junction bases not matched to a gene: 9. CDR3 DNA sequence: TGTGCCATAAACACCCCGGGGGGGAACACCGGGGAGCTGTTTTTT. It specifies CAINTPGGNTGELFF.

The CDR3 loop is CASSYAGDRDYNEQFF. The CDR3 DNA is TGTGCCAGCAGTTACGCGGGGGACAGGGACTACAATGAGCAGTTCTTC. J is TRBJ2-1 and V is TRBV6-5, with 9 bases fitting TRBD1. The CDR3 covers 16 residues. The J segment lost 3 bases and the V segment lost 2 bases, leaving 5 bases of the junction unmatched. Germline CDR1 and CDR2: MNHEY and SVGAGI.

The chain carries TRBV14 and TRBJ2-3; 7 positions agree with TRBD1. V was pared by 3 bases and J by 0 bases, with 12 bases of the junction left unmatched. The CDR3 loop spans 18 amino acids. CDR1 SGHDN and CDR2 FVKESK come from the germline V gene. CDR3 nucleotide sequence: TGTGCCAGCAGCCAGACATATGGGACAGTCGATAGCACAGATACGCAGTATTTT. Protein sequence: CASSQTYGTVDSTDTQYF.

This clone has only a few counts. The CDR3 here is CASSDSGGSGANVLTF. CDR3 coding DNA: TGTGCCAGCAGTGATTCGGGGGGATCTGGGGCCAACGTCCTGACTTTC. V and J are TRBV6-4 and TRBJ2-6, with 7 bases lining up with TRBD2. The CDR3 contains 16 residues. Unmatched junction bases numbered 3, after V lost 3 bases and J lost 1 base. Germline V gives CDR1 MRHNA, CDR2 SNTAGT.